These T cell receptor beta chains were read from a single sample in a study of identical twins. TCRdb passed the 5' RACE reads through MiXCR, listing each CDR3 protein once. The sample has roughly 720,000 distinct CDR3 sequences, approximately 18% seen once. The same data also went into a second study, on T cells expressing NK-cell markers.

What was sequenced was PBMCs. The receptors were sampled from a woman younger than 35 in good health. CDR3s include the opening cysteine and the closing phenylalanine or tryptophan. D genes are given only for firm matches. Size is omitted from some rows. Given values are once, few, many or a class for expanded clones.

TRBJ2-7 | TRBD2 | TRBV5-1 | NA | 16 | CASSLHPRGGDGEQYF | TGCGCCAGCAGCCTCCACCCCCGGGGGGGCGATGGCGAGCAGTACTTC
TRBJ1-5 | NA | TRBV4-1 | NA | 15 | CASSQDADSNQPQHF | TGCGCCAGCAGCCAAGATGCGGATAGCAATCAGCCCCAGCATTTT
TRBJ2-7 | NA | TRBV30 | few | 11 | CAWSVSYEQYF | TGTGCCTGGAGTGTTTCCTACGAGCAGTACTTC
TRBJ1-5 | NA | TRBV2 | once | 14 | CASSMAGSNQPQHF | TGTGCCAGCAGTATGGCAGGAAGCAATCAGCCCCAGCATTTT
TRBJ2-3 | NA | TRBV5-5 | NA | 18 | CASSLDGRDSGSTDTQYF | TGTGCCAGCAGCTTGGACGGAAGGGACTCCGGGAGCACAGATACGCAGTATTTT
TRBJ2-1 | NA | TRBV20-1 | NA | 13 | CSASQQTYNEQFF | TGCAGTGCTAGTCAACAGACCTACAATGAGCAGTTCTTC
TRBJ1-2 | NA | TRBV5-5 | NA | 12 | CASSFGPTGYTF | TGTGCCAGCAGCTTTGGCCCAACTGGCTACACCTTC
TRBJ2-3 | TRBD2 | TRBV12-3/TRBV12-4 | few | 17 | CASSSTLVAGSTDTQYF | TGTGCCAGCAGTTCGACGTTGGTAGCGGGGAGCACAGATACGCAGTATTTT
TRBJ1-3 | NA | TRBV5-1 | NA | 14 | CASSQGTTGNTIYF | TGCGCCAGCAGCCAAGGGACAACTGGAAACACCATATATTTT
TRBJ2-2 | TRBD1 | TRBV5-1 | NA | 16 | CASSKGQGSNTGELFF | TGCGCCAGCAGCAAAGGACAGGGGTCGAACACCGGGGAGCTGTTTTTT
TRBJ2-5 | TRBD1 | TRBV5-1 | few | 15 | CASSLNTGGLETQYF | TGCGCCAGCAGCTTGAATACAGGGGGCCTCGAGACCCAGTACTTC
TRBJ2-3 | NA | TRBV12-5 | few | 15 | CASGLGAPRVDTQYF | TGTGCTAGTGGTTTGGGCGCCCCCCGTGTAGATACGCAGTATTTT
TRBJ2-1 | NA | TRBV12-3/TRBV12-4 | many | 14 | CASSGLSSYNEQFF | TGTGCCAGCAGCGGACTATCCTCCTACAATGAGCAGTTCTTC
TRBJ2-5 | NA | TRBV7-2 | NA | 15 | CASSPLRWHTKTQYF | TGTGCCAGCAGCCCACTTAGATGGCACACAAAGACCCAGTACTTC
TRBJ2-3 | NA | TRBV29-1 | once | 14 | CSAEGETGTDTQYF | TGCAGCGCAGAGGGGGAGACAGGCACAGATACGCAGTATTTT
TRBJ2-3 | NA | TRBV5-1 | NA | 16 | CASSAIGAGGTDTQYF | TGCGCCAGCAGCGCGATAGGAGCGGGTGGTACAGATACGCAGTATTTT
TRBJ2-1 | TRBD2 | TRBV20-1 | NA | 16 | CSPHTPDGGVYNEQFF | TGCAGTCCCCATACACCAGACGGGGGGGTCTACAATGAGCAGTTCTTC